This TCR beta chain was captured by sequencing in a study of blood T cells in healthy people across ages. Whole-study results and caveats: As naive T cell percentage varied, TCR beta diversity correlated strongly with it.

CDR1 and CDR2 (germline): SEHNR, FQNEAQ (reference sequence). V lost 3 bases to trimming and J lost 3 bases, with 11 bases between them. The CDR3 contains 15 residues. Through a sample-barcoded 5' primer and a J-beta primer mix, a second PCR was run for roughly 6 to 12 cycles. A single record per CDR3 protein comes from TCRdb applying MiXCR to the 5' RACE reads. The sample has around 400,000 distinct CDR3 sequences; more than 45% are singletons. Turning to this clonotype: Its antigen is unidentified.

Sequenced: blood. The sequence was obtained from a man in his sixties in good health. The V gene is TRBV7-9, the J gene TRBJ2-2, with D perhaps matching TRBD2 (6 bases). CDR3 sequence (DNA): TGTGCCAGCAGCTTTTTGCGGGGCCACACCGGGGAGCTGTTTTTT. This gives the protein CASSFLRGHTGELFF.